The entry below gives a single T cell receptor beta chain sequence along with its context. The data are from a study of blood T cell repertoires in COVID-19. Study background: Sources were T cells, B-cell-depleted T cells, or PBMCs; the material itself was cDNA or gDNA.

Ages ranged from about 18 to 100 years, with residence in 24 US areas. Each participant's cohort was designated according to participant-reported clinical history. In the source study's methods: How many nucleated cells were present was estimated from reference gene primer amplification. Generated by immunoSEQ multiplex PCR, the TCRdb table keeps only in-frame clones and is missing some. That table gives V, J and clone size, and the DNA gave D and trimming. Of about 270,000 clones listed, just under 90% are singletons. The CDR3 consists of 15 residues. The chain combines TRBV21-1 with TRBJ2-7; the table's D call, TRBD2, has no DNA check behind it. TRBV21-1 is classified as a pseudogene. The receptor comes from a woman aged 30 to 39 with acute COVID-19. The sequenced sample was PBMCs or T cells enriched from blood (not recorded which). The CDR3 here is CASSKKEEYSYEQYF. Here the CDR3 DNA reads TGTGCCAGCAGCAAAAAAGAGGAGTACTCCTACGAGCAGTACTTC.